This entry lists 11 T cell receptor beta chains sequenced from one sample in a study of siplizumab effects on memory and regulatory T cells. Sequencing was performed with immunoSEQ multiplex PCR; in TCRdb, only in-frame clones are kept and a portion is missing. The sample holds about 85,000 clones, approximately 95% seen once. The source material was CD8+ T cells sorted from blood. These receptors came from a human donor in good health.

CDR3 DNA: TGTGCCAGCAGTGAAGATACGGGGTGGGACACTGAAGCTTTCTTT. It specifies CASSEDTGWDTEAFF. The gene calls are TRBV6-1 and TRBJ1-1; D unresolved. This CDR3 contains 15 residues. In germline, CDR1 is MNHNS, CDR2 SASEGT. V was cut by 1 base and J by 3 bases, with 12 bases left in between.

This chain links TRBV7-8 with TRBJ2-1; D not certain. There are 12 residues in the CDR3. CDR1 and CDR2 from the germline V gene are SGHVS and FQNEAQ. With 2 bases removed from V and 8 bases from J, the gap between germline ends came to 7 bases. The CDR3 here is CASSLTAYEQFF. The CDR3 DNA follows: TGTGCCAGCAGCTTAACAGCTTATGAGCAGTTCTTC. The variable domain in full, completed from reference TRBV7-8 and TRBJ2-1, reads GAGVSQSPRYKVAKRGQDVALRCDPISGHVSLFWYQQALGQGPEFLTYFQNEAQLDKSGLPSDRFFAERPEGSVSTLKIQRTQQEDSAVYLCASSLTAYEQFFGPGTRLTVL.

This chain uses TRBV10-3 with TRBJ1-1; 7 nucleotides agree with TRBD1. Germline V gives CDR1 ENHRY, CDR2 SYGVKD. Trimming removed 3 bases from V and 1 base from J; junction bases left unmatched: 5. This CDR3 has 15 residues. The CDR3 DNA sequence: TGTGCCATCAGTGATTGGGACAGTCCGAACACTGAAGCTTTCTTT. Its protein is CAISDWDSPNTEAFF.

As concerns this clone: Sequence at one end of the junction differs from germline and may be a read error. The chain uses TRBV10-1 and TRBJ1-1; D is unresolved. The CDR3 has 12 amino acids. Germline CDR1 reads WNHNN; CDR2 reads SYGVQD (reference sequence). For the CDR3, the DNA is TGCGCCAGCAGTGAGGCGAACTCTGAAGCTTTCTTT. Protein sequence: CASSEANSEAFF.

The chain combines TRBV7-9 with TRBJ1-1; no firm D call. V lost 2 bases and J lost 1, with 11 bases in between. From germline, CDR1 is SEHNR and CDR2 FQNEAQ (reference sequence). CDR3 length: 15 amino acids. CDR3 sequence reads: CASSLIGRENTEAFF. CDR3 in DNA: TGTGCCAGCAGCTTAATCGGACGGGAGAACACTGAAGCTTTCTTT.

The rearrangement joins TRBV19 to TRBJ2-7; 7 positions agree with TRBD2. The germline V gene has CDR1 LNHDA and CDR2 SQIVND (reference sequence). V shed 4 bases and J 3 bases; nucleotides not matched to a gene: 12. The CDR3 is 16 amino acids. CDR3 sequence reads: CASSTRGLAAYYEQYF. Written as DNA, the CDR3 is TGTGCCAGTAGTACTCGAGGGCTAGCGGCATACTACGAGCAGTACTTC.

This rearrangement joins TRBV2 to TRBJ2-7; TRBD1 matches at 8 bases. The CDR3 has 15 residues. V lost 6 bases and J lost 4; bases outside the gene matches: 11. Germline loops: CDR1 SNHLY, CDR2 FYNNEI. CDR3 in amino acids: CASRAGRDRRYEQYF. CDR3 nucleotide sequence: TGTGCCAGCAGGGCGGGGCGGGACAGGCGATACGAGCAGTACTTC. Full variable domain (rest looked up from reference TRBV2 and TRBJ2-7): EPEVTQTPSHQVTQMGQEVILRCVPISNHLYFYWYRQILGQKVEFLVSFYNNEISEKSEIFDDQFSVERPDGSNFTLKIRSTKLEDSAMYFCASRAGRDRRYEQYFGPGTRLTVT.

The chain uses TRBV6-5 and TRBJ2-1; maybe TRBD1 (5 bases). V gave up 4 bases and J gave up 4 bases, with 8 bases separating them. Germline values: CDR1 MNHEY, CDR2 SVGAGI. The CDR3 has 13 residues. CDR3 bases: TGTGCCAGCAGTTCGACAGATTACAATGAGCAGTTCTTC. Translated, it gives CASSSTDYNEQFF.

This rearrangement joins TRBV7-6 to TRBJ2-1; 14 nucleotides match TRBD2. V shed 4 bases, J shed 8 bases, and the junction held 7 bases outside the gene matches. The CDR3 length is 16 residues. Germline-derived CDR1 and CDR2 are SGHVS and FNYEAQ. The CDR3 region has the DNA TGTGCCAGCAGCTCTCCCGGGACTAGCGGGAGCGATGAGCAGTTCTTC. It yields the protein CASSSPGTSGSDEQFF.

This chain uses TRBV11-3 with TRBJ2-1; possibly TRBD1 or TRBD2 for D (5 bases each). The CDR3 contains 15 residues. V was shortened by 6 bases and J by 3 bases, with 15 bases between the two germline ends. Per the germline V gene, CDR1 is SGHNT and CDR2 is YENEEA. CDR3: CASSSGTSLYNEQFF. The CDR3, as DNA: TGTGCCAGCAGTTCCGGGACCTCACTCTACAATGAGCAGTTCTTC.

This chain connects TRBV19 to TRBJ2-7; TRBD2 aligns across 10 bases. CDR3 length: 13 residues. Germline V gene data show CDR1 as LNHDA and CDR2 as SQIVND (reference sequence). J lost 7 bases, V lost 7 bases, and 7 bases had no gene match. CDR3: CASTVAGGGEQYF. The CDR3 region has the DNA TGTGCCAGTACGGTAGCGGGAGGTGGAGAGCAGTACTTC.